This TCR beta chain was sequenced during a study of cytomegalovirus exposure and HLA in healthy donors. About the research overall: Around 180 million T cells yielded 117 million unique TCR beta sequences in earlier analysis.

This CDR3 spans 13 amino acids. The V gene lost 2 bases and the J gene lost 0 bases, with 3 bases spanning the gap. CDR1 SGHRS and CDR2 YFSETQ come from the germline V gene. As regards this clone: Its specificity is unknown.

Points from the study as a whole: For most TCR sequences rarity was the rule, although some public TCRs occurred in many donors. A classifier reportedly called cytomegalovirus status with high sensitivity and specificity.

It was with 60 Vbeta and 13 Jbeta primers that the PCR ran. Original processing methods: In a later analysis, some 80 million unique TCR beta chains included roughly 11 million shared by two or more donors. The protocol was immunoSEQ multiplex PCR, while the TCRdb copy is restricted to in-frame clones and leaves out a portion. Clone size and the V and J calls come from that table; the DNA yielded D and trimming. The profile shows roughly 150,000 clones, around 73% of them singletons. This sequence was found in a woman aged 18-30 years in good health and CMV-seropositive. V is TRBV5-1 and J is TRBJ1-5; D is ambiguous. The sample consisted of PBMCs. CDR3 DNA: TGCGCCAGCAGCTTATATAGCAATCAGCCCCAGCATTTT. It translates to CASSLYSNQPQHF.